This T cell receptor (beta chain) was found in a study of synovial regulatory T cells in juvenile arthritis. Note on this clone: Its specificity is not known.

General study findings and limits: Synovial Treg CDR3 sequences overlapped more with iaTregs than other circulating Tregs. TCR diversity was lower in inflammation-associated blood Treg cells than in other blood Treg cells.

The protocol was immunoSEQ multiplex PCR, while the TCRdb copy is restricted to in-frame clones and leaves out a portion. In total, the table holds roughly 9,900 clones. The CDR3 has 13 amino acids. No DNA appears here. Germline-derived CDR1 and CDR2 are MNHEY and SMNVEV (reference sequence). Median age roughly 10 years (about 2.1-25); median disease duration about seven years (0.2-19.1). The rearrangement uses TRBV27 and TRBJ1-4. Sequencing was done on a sample of Treg cells from blood. Subset here: remaining (HLA-DR-negative) circulating blood Treg cells. This TCR derives from a donor aged 2-30 years with juvenile idiopathic arthritis. CDR3 protein: CASSFGRAEKLFF.